Here is one T cell receptor (beta chain) with its context. Data came from immunoSEQ multiplex PCR; TCRdb stores just in-frame clones and leaves some out. The table records about 93,000 clones, around 90% of them present only once. The CDR3 runs to 13 residues. The V segment lost 1 base and the J segment 9 bases; nucleotides outside the gene matches: 3. Germline assignment: CDR1 SGHDT and CDR2 YYEEEE. This record belongs to a study of OX40 agonist ivuxolimab in advanced cancers. About the study: A history of anti-PD-1, anti-PD-L1 or anti-CTLA-4 therapy was acceptable, and 40% had some.

The receptor was isolated from an adult with an advanced solid tumor such as melanoma, head and neck, liver or kidney cancer. The chain has TRBV5-6 and TRBJ2-1; 8 positions agree with TRBD2. The sample was CD4+ or CD8+ T cells sorted from blood, taken in a trial of the OX40 agonist ivuxolimab. In nucleotides, the CDR3 is TGTGCCAGCAGCTTGAGCGGGGGCGGTGAGCAGTTCTTC. Translated, it gives CASSLSGGGEQFF.